This TCR beta chain was sequenced for a study of shared clonotypes between healthy human individuals. Background on the study: Aged 18 to 49, the donors were two women and a few men.

The V end lost 5 bases, the J end lost 3 bases, and 12 bases lay between the germline ends. CDR3 length: 14 amino acids. From germline, CDR1 is MDHEN and CDR2 SYDVKM. Nashville, Tennessee was home to all donors, who were Caucasian adults. Profiling relied on immunoSEQ multiplex PCR, and the TCRdb table lists in-frame clones only, not all of them. The sample has roughly 2.5 million clones, over 85% seen once; the top ten hold 0.14%. The material sequenced was naive CD4+ T cells sorted from blood. Subset specified: CD45RA+ positively selected. The clonotype originates from a man aged 18 to 30 in good health. The J gene is TRBJ2-3, the V gene TRBV28; a possible D gene is TRBD2 (6 bases). The CDR3: CASSPAGGTDTQYF. The CDR3 DNA sequence: TGTGCCAGCAGTCCTGCCGGGGGAACAGATACGCAGTATTTT. The full variable domain, its missing parts supplied by reference TRBV28 and TRBJ2-3, is DVKVTQSSRYLVKRTGEKVFLECVQDMDHENMFWYRQDPGLGLRLIYFSYDVKMKEKGDIPEGYSVSREKKERFSLILESASTNQTSMYLCASSPAGGTDTQYFGPGTRLTVL.